Described below is a single TCR beta chain sequence and its context. This entry comes from a study of blood T cell repertoires in COVID-19. Study context: Samples came from the United States, Italy and Spain, spanning acute and convalescent COVID-19.

Some clones are missing from TCRdb's copy, which holds only in-frame ones; the method was immunoSEQ multiplex PCR. The top ten hold more than 2% of the sample, which has 150,000 to 190,000 clones, 75% to 90% seen once. Germline CDR1 is SQVTM and CDR2 is ANQGSEA. V lost 7 bases and J 0 bases, leaving 12 bases between the germline ends. The length of the CDR3 is 13 residues. Material: peripheral blood. V is TRBV29-1 and J is TRBJ1-1; weak D call: TRBD1 (5 bases). The source of this sequence is a woman in her 70s with acute or convalescent COVID-19. Written as DNA, the CDR3 is TGCAGCGGGGGGTCAGTTATGAACACTGAAGCTTTCTTT. Its protein product is CSGGSVMNTEAFF.